The source of this T cell receptor (beta chain) is a study of OX40 agonist ivuxolimab in advanced cancers. About the study as a whole: Ivuxolimab, which targeted the costimulatory receptor OX40 (CD134), was an agonistic, fully human IgG2 monoclonal antibody. Intravenous ivuxolimab was administered to patients every 2 weeks at six dose levels: 0.01, 0.1, 0.3, 1.5, 3 and 10 mg/kg. Of the 50 or so patients in dose escalation, some 20 had hepatocellular carcinoma, roughly 15 had melanoma, 9 had renal cell carcinoma and 9 had head and neck cancer. The dose-escalation cohort was about 83% male with a mean age of around 64 years, ranging from about 23 to 85. Patients were allowed to have had prior anti-PD-1, anti-PD-L1 or anti-CTLA-4 therapy, and approximately 40% of the dose-escalation patients had previously received checkpoint inhibitors. Partial responses occurred in three dose-escalation patients, of whom one had hepatocellular carcinoma and two had cutaneous melanoma. The purpose of peripheral TCRbeta sequencing was to test whether ivuxolimab changed TCR sequence diversity and led to clonal T-cell expansion. The paper covers the monotherapy dose-escalation part of the phase I ivuxolimab trial, which included N of about 51 patients. Findings and caveats that apply to the study as a whole: In partial responders in the 0.1-3.0 mg/kg groups, normalized peripheral clonal expansion was found to be among the lowest, especially among CD8+ T cells. Which antigens the clonally expanded peripheral T cells were specific for was not determined. Low levels of normalized T-cell clonal expansion were also seen in some patients who did not respond. At doses of 0.1 to 3.0 mg/kg, clonal expansion of both CD4+ and CD8+ T cells in blood was seen between baseline and week 6. After ivuxolimab, CD8+ T cells had more expanded clones than CD4+ T cells on average.

To note about this clone: What this receptor recognizes is not known. No quality values exist for individual bases; no much larger clone is one base distant.

Patients with a history of autoimmune disease or receiving systemic immunosuppression were excluded from the trial. In every dose cohort, peripheral blood was drawn for TCR sequencing at baseline, cycle 4 day 1, and cycle 7 day 1. Samples came from an open-label, multicenter, first-in-human phase I dose-escalation trial of ivuxolimab. Adults with locally advanced or metastatic melanoma, renal cell carcinoma, hepatocellular carcinoma or head and neck squamous cell carcinoma were enrolled in the trial. Before TCR sequencing, CD4+ T cells and CD8+ T cells were sorted from peripheral blood as separate populations. Deletion took 6 bases off V and 4 bases off J, with a span of 10 bases between the germline ends. CDR1 and CDR2 (MNHNY, SVGAGI) derive from the germline V gene (reference sequence). The CDR3 numbers 12 residues from cysteine through phenylalanine. The only DNA kept is the CDR3, 36 bases in frame from the first base.

To sequence the TCRbeta CDR3 region, genomic DNA was isolated from the sorted cells. The immunoSEQ Assay was used for sequencing of TCRbeta CDR3 regions. In TCRdb, the immuneACCESS table is reduced to in-frame sequences with V and J assigned. These tables do not hold every clone; where another copy was compared, an unresolved V gene accounts for under half, and the others remain unexplained. The sample profile shows roughly 49,000 clones; approximately 85% of them were found once. The top ten clonotypes cover about 3.2% of the sample. This clonotype was sampled from an adult with an advanced solid tumor such as melanoma, head and neck, liver or kidney cancer. The rearranged segments are TRBV6-6 and TRBJ2-7; a tentative D match to TRBD1 spans 6 bases. The input for sequencing was CD4+ or CD8+ T cells sorted from blood, taken in a trial of the OX40 agonist ivuxolimab. The CDR3: CASSGQKYEQYF. The sequenced DNA is TGTGCCAGCAGCGGACAGAAATACGAGCAGTACTTC.